The rows below give T cell receptor beta chains drawn from one sample of a study of sequential checkpoint blockade in melanoma. The repertoire was sequenced with immunoSEQ multiplex PCR; TCRdb's copy has only in-frame clones and lacks some. Here the sample spans almost 2,500 clones, just under 15% being singletons. The source was tumor tissue (inferred from file names), collected from a patient given nivolumab and ipilimumab in sequence. These receptor sequences come from a human donor with melanoma. CDR3s include the opening cysteine and the closing phenylalanine or tryptophan. A D gene is named only where the DNA matches it firmly. The size field is filled for only some rows; it gives once, few, many or a size class.

d_gene	v_gene	j_gene	abundance	CDR3nt	CDR3aa
-	TRBV30	TRBJ1-5	few	TGTGCCTGGAGTGTACGACAAATCGGGGCCCAGCATTTT	CAWSVRQIGAQHF
-	TRBV6-8	TRBJ2-3	-	TGTGCCAGCAGCGTAAACTTGGCAGATACGCAGTATTTT	CASSVNLADTQYF
TRBD1	TRBV11-3	TRBJ2-7	medium-sized	TGTGCCAGCAGCTTAGTTGGGGGACAGGGGGGATACGAGCAGTACTTC	CASSLVGGQGGYEQYF
-	TRBV10-2	TRBJ1-1	-	TGCGCCAGCAGCTTGGGGAACACTGAAGCTTTCTTT	CASSLGNTEAFF
TRBD1	TRBV11-3	TRBJ1-5	-	TGTGCCAGCAGCTTAGACAGGGGGGGCAATCAGCCCCAGCATTTT	CASSLDRGGNQPQHF
-	TRBV12-5	TRBJ1-3	-	TGTGCTAGTTGCCGGAGTGGAAACACCATATATTTT	CASCRSGNTIYF
TRBD2	TRBV15	TRBJ2-1	-	TGTGCCACCAGCCCCCCCTGGACTAGCGGGGCGAATGAGCAGTTCTTC	CATSPPWTSGANEQFF
-	TRBV19	TRBJ2-7	-	TGTGCCAGTAGTCCCCGGGACGGCTACGAGCAGTACTTC	CASSPRDGYEQYF
TRBD1	TRBV11-3	TRBJ2-5	medium-sized	TGTGCCAGCAGCTTTAAAAGGGACAGGGGACAAGAGACCCAGTACTTC	CASSFKRDRGQETQYF
TRBD1	TRBV6-8	TRBJ2-5	few	TGTGCCAGCAGCCCCGCGGCGGGACAGGGCCAAGAGACCCAGTACTTC	CASSPAAGQGQETQYF
-	TRBV11-3	TRBJ2-1	many	TGTGCCAGCAGCTTGGGGGACTTGCGCATGAATGAGCAGTTCTTC	CASSLGDLRMNEQFF
TRBD1	TRBV12-5	TRBJ2-3	few	TGTGCCAGTAGTGAACAGGGGAGCACAGATACGCAGTATTTT	CASSEQGSTDTQYF
-	TRBV6-8	TRBJ2-1	medium-sized	TGTGCCAGCAGCTTCGGAATAAGCAACGGTGAGCAGTTCTTC	CASSFGISNGEQFF
-	TRBV11-3	TRBJ2-2	medium-sized	TGTGCCAGCAGGTGGGGAGCTTACGGCATCGGGGAGCTGTTTTTT	CASRWGAYGIGELFF
TRBD1	TRBV11-3	TRBJ1-2	medium-sized	TGTGCCAGCAGCGCCGACAGGGGATCGTATGGCTACACCTTC	CASSADRGSYGYTF
TRBD2	TRBV18	TRBJ2-3	-	TGTGCCAGCTCACCAGGGACTAGCGGGGTTTTAACAGATACGCAGTATTTT	CASSPGTSGVLTDTQYF
TRBD2	TRBV18	TRBJ2-5	-	TGTGCCAGCTCACCATCTAGCGGGGGAGCCGAGGGAGAGACCCAGTACTTC	CASSPSSGGAEGETQYF
-	TRBV6-8	TRBJ1-2	few	TGTGCCAGCAGTGACCCTCCGAGGGGCTACACCTTC	CASSDPPRGYTF
-	TRBV18	TRBJ2-1	few	TGTGCCAGCTCACGTGATTCTCCCAGGGCCAATGAGCAGTTCTTC	CASSRDSPRANEQFF
TRBD2	TRBV9	TRBJ2-1	medium-sized	TGTGCCAGCAGCGTAGCCCCAGCGGGGAACAATGAGCAGTTCTTC	CASSVAPAGNNEQFF
TRBD1	TRBV5-1	TRBJ2-6	-	TGCGCCAGCAGCTTTGACAGGGTTGACTCTGGGGCCAACGTCCTGACTTTC	CASSFDRVDSGANVLTF
-	TRBV11-3	TRBJ1-5	medium-sized	TGTGCCAGCAGCGGGCAGGGGAACAATCAGCCCCAGCATTTT	CASSGQGNNQPQHF
-	TRBV6-8	TRBJ1-2	-	TGTGCCAGCAGTGACAATAACTATGGCTACACCTTC	CASSDNNYGYTF
-	TRBV19	TRBJ1-5	once	TGTGCCAGTAGTATTGCGGTTAGCAATCAGCCCCAGCATTTT	CASSIAVSNQPQHF
TRBD1	TRBV6-8	TRBJ1-5	-	TGTGCCAGCAGTTACAGCCCAACGGGACAGTTTAATCAGCCCCAGCATTTT	CASSYSPTGQFNQPQHF
-	TRBV9	TRBJ1-2	many	TGTGCCAGCAGCTTGCGTAGTGAAAACCAGGCCCGCGTGGGCTACACCTTC	CASSLRSENQARVGYTF
TRBD1	TRBV9	TRBJ2-7	large	TGTGCCAGCAGCGTGGGACAGGGTACCTACGAGCAGTACTTC	CASSVGQGTYEQYF
-	TRBV6-8	TRBJ1-1	medium-sized	TGTGCCAGCGGACGGGGTTATGTCCCTGAAGCTTTCTTT	CASGRGYVPEAFF
-	TRBV11-3	TRBJ2-7	medium-sized	TGTGCCAGCAGCTTAGAGGGGGGCCTCGGTGGCGAGCAGTACTTC	CASSLEGGLGGEQYF
TRBD2	TRBV6-8	TRBJ2-7	-	TGTGCCAGCAGTTACTCAACTAGCGGAGGTGGATCCGAGCAGTACTTC	CASSYSTSGGGSEQYF
-	TRBV11-3	TRBJ2-1	many	TGTGCCAGCAGCTTAGAGCAGGGCAGCTCCTACAATGAGCAGTTCTTC	CASSLEQGSSYNEQFF
-	TRBV11-3	TRBJ1-1	medium-sized	TGTGCCAGCAGCTTAACCCCAGGTGTTTCTGAAGCTTTCTTT	CASSLTPGVSEAFF
-	TRBV14	TRBJ2-1	few	TGTGCCAGCAGCCACGGAGGCAGATTCAATGAGCAGTTCTTC	CASSHGGRFNEQFF
-	TRBV11-3	TRBJ2-3	many	TGTGCCAGCAGCCCCCACCGGGACACTTACACAGATACGCAGTATTTT	CASSPHRDTYTDTQYF
TRBD1	TRBV11-3	TRBJ1-1	medium-sized	TGTGCCAGCAGCCTTACTGACAGGGGAAACACTGAAGCTTTCTTT	CASSLTDRGNTEAFF
-	TRBV29-1	TRBJ1-2	-	TGCAGCGTTGTGGGGTTGGGCTATGGCTACACCTTC	CSVVGLGYGYTF
-	TRBV4-1	TRBJ1-2	few	TGCGCCAGCAGCCAAGCGGGTCGGATGCTTTACACCTTC	CASSQAGRMLYTF
-	TRBV9	TRBJ2-1	few	TGTGCCAGCAGCACGCCTCTCCGACAGACCCCCGACAATGAGCAGTTCTTC	CASSTPLRQTPDNEQFF
-	TRBV11-3	TRBJ1-6	medium-sized	TGTGCCAGCAGCTTAGGCGGAGGTAATTCACCCCTCCACTTT	CASSLGGGNSPLHF
-	TRBV6-8	TRBJ1-2	medium-sized	TGTGCCAGCAGTGGATGGGGCGAACCCTCCTATGGCTACACCTTC	CASSGWGEPSYGYTF
TRBD1	TRBV29-1	TRBJ1-5	-	TGCAGCGTAGGGGGCATGGGCAATCAGCCCCAGCATTTT	CSVGGMGNQPQHF